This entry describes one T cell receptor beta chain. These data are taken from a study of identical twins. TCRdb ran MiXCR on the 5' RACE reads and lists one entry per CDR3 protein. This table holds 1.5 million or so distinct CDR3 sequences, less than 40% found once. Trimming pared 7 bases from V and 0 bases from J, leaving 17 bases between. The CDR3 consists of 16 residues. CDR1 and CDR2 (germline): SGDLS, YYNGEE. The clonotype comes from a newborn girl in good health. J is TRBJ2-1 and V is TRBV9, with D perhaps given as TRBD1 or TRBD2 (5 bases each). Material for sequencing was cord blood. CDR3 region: CASAQSGQSSYNEQFF. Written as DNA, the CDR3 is TGTGCCAGCGCGCAGAGCGGACAAAGCTCCTACAATGAGCAGTTCTTC.